This T cell receptor (beta chain) originates from a study of blood T cell repertoires in COVID-19. Looking at the study overall: The origin of the acute and convalescent COVID-19 samples was the United States, Italy and Spain. PBMCs, B-cell-depleted T cells, or T cells were the source of the cDNA or gDNA that made up the material.

The length of the CDR3 is 16 residues. Germline V CDR1 and CDR2: MNHNS, SASEGT. V was clipped by 0 bases and J by 5 bases, with 16 bases between them. The table came from immunoSEQ multiplex PCR; TCRdb's copy has only in-frame clones and leaves some out. This sample has fewer than 200,000 clones, with approximately 80% found just once. This chain links TRBV6-1 with TRBJ2-5; perhaps TRBD1 as D (6 bases). Material: peripheral blood. This TCR was recovered from a woman of 80 years or more with COVID-19, enrolled during active disease. CDR3 loop: CASSEAPGNQGETQYF. In DNA form, the CDR3 reads TGTGCCAGCAGTGAAGCCCCAGGGAATCAGGGGGAGACCCAGTACTTC.